This T cell receptor (beta chain) originates from a study of blood T cell repertoires in COVID-19. Study summary: The study drew acute and convalescent COVID-19 samples from the United States, Italy and Spain.

It was during active infection that Seattle patients were enrolled and then longitudinally followed. In the authors' workflow: Counts of nucleated cells, estimated from reference gene primer amplification, were obtained. Repertoires were generated with immunoSEQ multiplex PCR, while TCRdb's copy carries only in-frame clones and drops some. That table supplies the V and J calls and clone size; D and trimming were determined from the DNA. The sample holds fewer than 450,000 clones; around nine tenths are singletons and the top ten take more than 5.5%. Germline V gene lookup returns CDR1 PRHDT and CDR2 FYEKMQ (reference sequence). Trimming shortened V by 2 bases and J by 4 bases, and 8 bases separated the two germline ends. CDR3 size: 13 residues.

J is TRBJ1-2 and V is TRBV13; a possible D gene is TRBD1 (5 bases). The sequencing input was peripheral blood. This TCR was sampled from a woman in her 70s with COVID-19, enrolled during active disease. CDR3 in amino acids: CASSLLTAYGYTF. As DNA, the CDR3 is TGTGCCAGCAGCTTATTGACAGCCTATGGCTACACCTTC.